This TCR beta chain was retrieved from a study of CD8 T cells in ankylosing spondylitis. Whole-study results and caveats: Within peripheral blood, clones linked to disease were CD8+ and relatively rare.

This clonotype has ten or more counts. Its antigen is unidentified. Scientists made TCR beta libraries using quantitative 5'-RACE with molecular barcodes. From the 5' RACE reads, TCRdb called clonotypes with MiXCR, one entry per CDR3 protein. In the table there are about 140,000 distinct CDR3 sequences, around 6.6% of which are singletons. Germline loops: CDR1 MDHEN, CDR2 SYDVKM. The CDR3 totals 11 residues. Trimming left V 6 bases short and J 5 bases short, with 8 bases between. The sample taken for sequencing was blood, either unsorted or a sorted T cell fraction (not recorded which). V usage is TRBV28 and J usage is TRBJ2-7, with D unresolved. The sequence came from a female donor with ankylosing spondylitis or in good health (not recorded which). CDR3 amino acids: CASSRPNEQYF. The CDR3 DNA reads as TGTGCCAGCAGCCGGCCCAACGAGCAGTACTTC.